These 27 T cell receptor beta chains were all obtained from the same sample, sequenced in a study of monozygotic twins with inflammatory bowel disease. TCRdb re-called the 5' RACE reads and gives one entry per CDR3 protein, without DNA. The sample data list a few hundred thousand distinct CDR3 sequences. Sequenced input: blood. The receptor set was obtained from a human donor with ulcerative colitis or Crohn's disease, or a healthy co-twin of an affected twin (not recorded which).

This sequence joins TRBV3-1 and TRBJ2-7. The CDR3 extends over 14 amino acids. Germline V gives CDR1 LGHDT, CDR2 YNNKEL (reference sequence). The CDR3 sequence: CASSPRRHSYEQYF.

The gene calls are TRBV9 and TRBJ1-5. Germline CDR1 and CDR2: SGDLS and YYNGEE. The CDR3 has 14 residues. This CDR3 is CASSEQGSNQPQHF. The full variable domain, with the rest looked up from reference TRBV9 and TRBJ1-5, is DSGVTQTPKHLITATGQRVTLRCSPRSGDLSVYWYQQSLDQGLQFLIQYYNGEERAKGNILERFSAQQFPDLHSELNLSSLELGDSALYFCASSEQGSNQPQHFGDGTRLSIL.

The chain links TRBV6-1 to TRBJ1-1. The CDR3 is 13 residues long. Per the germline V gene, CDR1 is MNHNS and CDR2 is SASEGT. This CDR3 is CASTDSLGTEAFF.

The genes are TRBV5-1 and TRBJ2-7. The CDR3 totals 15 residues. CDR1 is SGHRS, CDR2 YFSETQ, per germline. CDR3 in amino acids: CASSFHEEKAYEQYF.

The CDR3 is CASSPSQGAVEKLFF. The chain couples TRBV18 to TRBJ1-4; TCRdb names TRBD1, which stays unverified in the absence of DNA. The CDR3 spans 15 residues. CDR1 KGHSH and CDR2 LQKENI come from the germline V gene.

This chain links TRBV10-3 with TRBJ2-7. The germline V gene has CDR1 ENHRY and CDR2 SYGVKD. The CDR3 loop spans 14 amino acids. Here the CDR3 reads CAISESRTAFEQYF.

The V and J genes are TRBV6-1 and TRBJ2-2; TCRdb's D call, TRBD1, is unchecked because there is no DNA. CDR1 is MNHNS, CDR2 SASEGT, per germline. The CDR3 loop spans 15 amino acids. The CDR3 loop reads CASRPDSRNTGELFF.

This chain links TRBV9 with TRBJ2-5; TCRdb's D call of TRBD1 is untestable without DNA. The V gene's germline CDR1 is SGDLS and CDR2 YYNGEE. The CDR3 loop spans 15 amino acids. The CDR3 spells CASSVVGTAQETQYF.

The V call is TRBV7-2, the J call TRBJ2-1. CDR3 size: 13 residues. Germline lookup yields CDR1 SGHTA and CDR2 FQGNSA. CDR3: CASRQTRYNEQFF.

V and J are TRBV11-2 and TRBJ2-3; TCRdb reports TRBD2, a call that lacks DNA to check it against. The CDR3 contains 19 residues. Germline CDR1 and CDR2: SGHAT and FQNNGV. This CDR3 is CASSSILPPGLVGADTQYF.

CDR3 region: CASSEQGGDQPQHF. The chain recombines TRBV5-1 with TRBJ1-5; with no DNA, the TCRdb D assignment of TRBD1 cannot be verified. Germline CDR1 SGHRS, CDR2 YFSETQ. The length of the CDR3 is 14 residues.

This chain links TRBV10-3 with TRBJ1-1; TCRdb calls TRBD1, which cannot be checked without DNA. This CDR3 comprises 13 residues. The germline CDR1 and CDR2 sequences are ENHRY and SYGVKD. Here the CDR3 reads CAIGGTGRTEAFF.

The CDR3 is CSASGPGGTGETQYF. This rearrangement joins TRBV29-1 to TRBJ2-5; the D call from TCRdb, TRBD1, cannot be confirmed without DNA. CDR3 length: 15 residues. Germline CDR1 is SQVTM and CDR2 is ANQGSEA.

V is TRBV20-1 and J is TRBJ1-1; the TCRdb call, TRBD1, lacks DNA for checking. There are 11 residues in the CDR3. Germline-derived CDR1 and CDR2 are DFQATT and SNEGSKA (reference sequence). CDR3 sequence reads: CSASVVRGAFF.

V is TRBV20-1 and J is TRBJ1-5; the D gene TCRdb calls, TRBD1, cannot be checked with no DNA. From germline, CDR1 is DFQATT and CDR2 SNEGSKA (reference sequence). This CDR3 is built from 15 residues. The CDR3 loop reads CSARDLGTNNQPQHF.

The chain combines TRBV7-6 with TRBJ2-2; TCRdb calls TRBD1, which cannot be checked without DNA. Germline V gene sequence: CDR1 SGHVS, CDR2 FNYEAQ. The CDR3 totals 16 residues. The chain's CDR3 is CASSLGDTVKTGELFF.

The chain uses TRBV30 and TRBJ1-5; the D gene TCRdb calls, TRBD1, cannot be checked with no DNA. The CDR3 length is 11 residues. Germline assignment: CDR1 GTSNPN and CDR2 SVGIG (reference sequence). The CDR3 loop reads CAWSVGTSQHF.

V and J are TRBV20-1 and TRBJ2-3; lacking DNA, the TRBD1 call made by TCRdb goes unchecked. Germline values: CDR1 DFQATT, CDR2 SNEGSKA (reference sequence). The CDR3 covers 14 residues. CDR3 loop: CSARRQRLTDTQYF.

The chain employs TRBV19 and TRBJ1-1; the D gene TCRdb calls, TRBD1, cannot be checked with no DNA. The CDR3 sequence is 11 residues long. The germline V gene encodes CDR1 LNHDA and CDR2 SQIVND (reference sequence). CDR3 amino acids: CGAGRGTEAFF.

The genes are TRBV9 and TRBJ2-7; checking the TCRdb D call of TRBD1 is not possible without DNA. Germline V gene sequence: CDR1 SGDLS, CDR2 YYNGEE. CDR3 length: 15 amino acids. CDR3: CASSATQVWTYEQYF.

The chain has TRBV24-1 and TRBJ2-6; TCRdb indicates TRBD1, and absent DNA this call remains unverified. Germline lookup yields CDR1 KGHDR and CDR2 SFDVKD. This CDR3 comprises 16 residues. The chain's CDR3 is CAAGRGGSSGANVLTF.

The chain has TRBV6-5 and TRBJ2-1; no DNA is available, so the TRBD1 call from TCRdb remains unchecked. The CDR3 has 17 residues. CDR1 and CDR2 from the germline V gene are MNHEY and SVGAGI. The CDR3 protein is CASSFLSGTGRNNEQFF.

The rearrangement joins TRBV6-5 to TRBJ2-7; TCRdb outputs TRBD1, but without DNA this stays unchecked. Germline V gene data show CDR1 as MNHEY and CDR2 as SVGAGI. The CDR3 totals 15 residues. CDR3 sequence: CASSYGQGGLDEQYF.

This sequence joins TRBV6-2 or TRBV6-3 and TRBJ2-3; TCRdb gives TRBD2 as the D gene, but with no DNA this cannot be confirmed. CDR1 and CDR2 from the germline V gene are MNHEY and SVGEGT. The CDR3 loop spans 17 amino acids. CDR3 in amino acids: CASSFGLAGPHTDTQYF.

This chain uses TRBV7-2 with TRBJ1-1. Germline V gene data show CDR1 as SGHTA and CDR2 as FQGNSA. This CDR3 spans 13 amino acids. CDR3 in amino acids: CASSLVEGYEAFF.

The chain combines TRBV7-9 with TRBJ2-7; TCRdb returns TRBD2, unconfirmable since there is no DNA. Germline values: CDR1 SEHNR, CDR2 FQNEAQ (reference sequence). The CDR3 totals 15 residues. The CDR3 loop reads CASRMDSGGSYEQYF.

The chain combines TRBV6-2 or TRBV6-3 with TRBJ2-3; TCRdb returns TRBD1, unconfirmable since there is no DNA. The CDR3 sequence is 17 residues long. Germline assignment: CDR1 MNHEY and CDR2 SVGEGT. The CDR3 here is CASSYPETGKLTDTQYF.